This TCR beta chain was sequenced for a study of blood T cell repertoires in COVID-19. Overall study context: Sources were T cells, B-cell-depleted T cells, or PBMCs; the material itself was cDNA or gDNA.

This table comes from immunoSEQ multiplex PCR, and its TCRdb copy is limited to in-frame clones, with some not included. The sample includes 300,000 to 400,000 clones, roughly 87% of them seen just once. J lost 4 bases, V lost 6 bases, and 10 bases had no gene match. The CDR3 has 16 amino acids. Germline V lookup: CDR1 LNHDA, CDR2 SQIVND (reference sequence). Participants spanned ages about 18 to 100 years and resided in about two dozen US areas. Participants' reported clinical history set cohort assignment. The study counted Cohort 3 donors as recovered given two negative PCRs, clearance, or symptom resolution.

The source is a woman aged 25 to 39 who had recovered from COVID-19. The sequenced sample was PBMCs or T cells enriched from blood (not recorded which). The chain uses TRBV19 and TRBJ2-2; 8 bases are a match to TRBD1. CDR3 sequence (DNA): TGTGCCAGTAGCCCTCAGGGGGCCTGGGGCACCGGGGAGCTGTTTTTT. It is translated as CASSPQGAWGTGELFF.